These T cell receptor beta chains were read from a single sample in a study of blood T cell repertoires in COVID-19. The protocol was immunoSEQ multiplex PCR, while the TCRdb copy is restricted to in-frame clones and leaves out a portion. This sample has roughly 200,000 clones, with 80% to 90% found just once. Sequences were obtained from peripheral blood. The receptor source for this set is a man in his forties with active or convalescent COVID-19. Each CDR3 is given with its conserved first and last residue. Each record gives: J gene, clone size, V gene, D gene, CDR3 protein, CDR3 DNA. A D gene is named only where the DNA matches it firmly. The listing skips clone size in some rows; elsewhere it reads once, few, many or a size class.

TRBJ1-2,.,TRBV5-1,.,CASSLTDGNYGYTF,TGCGCCAGCAGCTTGACAGATGGTAACTATGGCTACACCTTC
TRBJ2-1,.,TRBV5-4,TRBD2,CASSLGPVAGGDYNEQFF,TGTGCCAGCAGCTTGGGTCCCGTAGCGGGGGGAGACTACAATGAGCAGTTCTTC
TRBJ2-3,.,TRBV6-2/TRBV6-3,TRBD2,CASSLLAGGQDTQYF,TGTGCCAGCAGCCTCCTAGCGGGGGGGCAAGATACGCAGTATTTT
TRBJ1-1,once,TRBV30,TRBD1,CACSQGVYTEAFF,TGTGCCTGCTCCCAGGGGGTTTACACTGAAGCTTTCTTT
TRBJ2-7,.,TRBV4-1,.,CASSQVLPGTYEQYF,TGCGCCAGCAGCCAAGTCCTTCCGGGGACCTACGAGCAGTACTTC
TRBJ1-1,once,TRBV25-1,TRBD1,CASSDWDRETEAFF,TGTGCCAGCAGTGATTGGGACAGGGAGACTGAAGCTTTCTTT
TRBJ2-3,few,TRBV11-1,TRBD1,CASSWDSTQYF,TGTGCCAGCAGCTGGGACAGCACGCAGTATTTT
TRBJ1-2,.,TRBV5-1,.,CASSSGGSNNYGYTF,TGCGCCAGCAGCTCGGGGGGAAGCAATAACTATGGCTACACCTTC
TRBJ2-7,.,TRBV11-2,.,CASSLDQGGEQYF,TGTGCCAGCAGCTTAGATCAGGGGGGCGAGCAGTACTTC
TRBJ1-5,.,TRBV5-1,.,CASSLATGLNQPQHF,TGCGCCAGCAGCTTGGCAACAGGTCTCAATCAGCCCCAGCATTTT
TRBJ2-1,.,TRBV11-3,TRBD2,CASSQLWASGEGSDEQFF,TGTGCCAGCAGCCAGCTCTGGGCTAGCGGGGAGGGGTCCGATGAGCAGTTCTTC
TRBJ2-6,.,TRBV28,.,CASSFLGQGGANVLTF,TGTGCCAGCAGTTTTTTAGGGCAGGGAGGGGCCAACGTCCTGACTTTC
TRBJ1-2,.,TRBV14,TRBD1,CASSQGRQGYYTF,TGTGCCAGCAGCCAAGGGAGACAGGGATACTACACCTTC
TRBJ1-2,.,TRBV29-1,.,CSAGSSGANYGYTF,TGCAGCGCAGGGAGCAGCGGGGCTAACTATGGCTACACCTTC
TRBJ2-2,.,TRBV2,TRBD1,CASRRQGDGELFF,TGTGCCAGCAGGCGACAGGGGGACGGGGAGCTGTTTTTT
TRBJ1-1,.,TRBV30,TRBD1,CAWSADRATEAFF,TGTGCCTGGAGTGCAGACAGGGCCACTGAAGCTTTCTTT
TRBJ1-2,.,TRBV5-8,.,CASSLVPVNYGYTF,TGTGCCAGCAGCTTGGTCCCGGTTAACTATGGCTACACCTTC
TRBJ1-1,.,TRBV6-5,TRBD1,CASSRDRANTEAFF,TGTGCCAGCAGCCGGGACAGGGCGAACACTGAAGCTTTCTTT
TRBJ2-1,.,TRBV7-9,.,CASSKRPGKEFF,TGTGCCAGCAGCAAACGTCCGGGGAAGGAGTTCTTC
TRBJ2-6,.,TRBV5-5,TRBD1,CASRATGGSSGANVLTF,TGTGCCAGCAGGGCCACAGGGGGGTCCTCTGGGGCCAACGTCCTGACTTTC
TRBJ2-3,.,TRBV29-1,TRBD1,CSVEYRGTDTQYF,TGCAGCGTTGAGTACAGGGGAACAGATACGCAGTATTTT
TRBJ2-2,.,TRBV5-1,TRBD2,CASSLTSGSAPNTGELFF,TGCGCCAGCAGCTTGACTAGCGGGAGTGCCCCGAACACCGGGGAGCTGTTTTTT
TRBJ1-1,.,TRBV29-1,TRBD1,CSVGDMTRDRNTEAFF,TGCAGCGTTGGGGATATGACCCGGGACAGGAACACTGAAGCTTTCTTT
TRBJ2-5,.,TRBV19,TRBD2,CASRERGQETQYF,TGTGCCAGTAGGGAGCGGGGCCAAGAGACCCAGTACTTC
TRBJ1-1,.,TRBV18,TRBD1,CASSPPSQGGNTEAFF,TGTGCCAGCTCACCACCGTCTCAGGGGGGGAACACTGAAGCTTTCTTT
TRBJ2-7,.,TRBV5-1,.,CASSSQGISPYEQYF,TGCGCCAGCAGCTCCCAGGGGATTTCCCCCTACGAGCAGTACTTC
TRBJ2-1,.,TRBV4-1,.,CASRQGLASKNEQFF,TGCGCCAGCCGTCAGGGGCTAGCTAGTAAAAATGAGCAGTTCTTC
TRBJ1-4,.,TRBV2,.,CASSGTGEKLFF,TGTGCCAGCAGTGGAACAGGTGAAAAACTGTTTTTT
TRBJ1-2,.,TRBV7-3,TRBD1,CASSSQGANGYTF,TGTGCCAGCAGCTCCCAGGGGGCAAATGGCTACACCTTC
TRBJ2-4,.,TRBV4-2,TRBD2,CASSLSTLTSGAKNIQYF,TGTGCCAGCAGCCTATCGACCTTGACTAGCGGGGCCAAAAACATTCAGTACTTC
TRBJ2-5,.,TRBV5-1,.,CASSTTGQIQYF,TGCGCCAGCAGCACGACAGGTCAGATCCAGTACTTC
TRBJ2-5,.,TRBV7-3,.,CASSLTRQETQYF,TGTGCCAGCAGCCTAACTCGGCAAGAGACCCAGTACTTC
TRBJ1-2,.,TRBV6-5,.,CATSARRTTGYGYTF,TGTGCCACCTCGGCAAGAAGGACGACGGGATATGGCTACACCTTC
TRBJ2-3,.,TRBV7-8,TRBD2,CASSLLGLIAGRTDTQYF,TGTGCCAGCAGCTTATTGGGCCTGATAGCGGGGCGCACAGATACGCAGTATTTT
TRBJ1-3,.,TRBV6-5,.,CASSPTVTGLHTIYF,TGTGCCAGCAGTCCCACGGTCACAGGGCTCCACACCATATATTTT
TRBJ1-6,.,TRBV11-3,.,CASSLGENSPLHF,TGTGCCAGCAGCTTGGGCGAGAATTCACCCCTCCACTTT
TRBJ2-7,once,TRBV11-3,TRBD1,CASSLDGTGSGEQYF,TGTGCCAGCAGCTTAGATGGGACAGGGTCAGGCGAGCAGTACTTC
TRBJ1-2,.,TRBV11-2,.,CASSLINAGLGFDGYTF,TGTGCCAGCAGCTTAATCAATGCAGGACTTGGGTTCGATGGCTACACCTTC
TRBJ1-1,.,TRBV6-5,.,CASSYGQGTRNTEAFF,TGTGCCAGCAGTTACGGCCAGGGAACACGGAACACTGAAGCTTTCTTT
TRBJ1-2,.,TRBV5-6,.,CASSLRQGDGYTF,TGTGCCAGCAGCTTAAGGCAGGGTGATGGCTACACCTTC
TRBJ1-5,.,TRBV2,.,CASKEGGGNQPQHF,TGTGCCAGCAAGGAGGGAGGAGGCAATCAGCCCCAGCATTTT
TRBJ1-6,few,TRBV6-1,.,CASSEYRDISPLHF,TGTGCCAGCAGTGAATACCGGGACATTTCACCCCTCCACTTT
TRBJ1-6,.,TRBV19,TRBD1,CASSGPDRGLYNSPLHF,TGTGCCAGTAGTGGTCCGGACAGGGGGCTCTATAATTCACCCCTCCACTTT
TRBJ2-1,once,TRBV2,TRBD1,CASSAGGWGVGAYNEQFF,TGTGCCAGCAGTGCAGGGGGCTGGGGTGTGGGAGCCTACAATGAGCAGTTCTTC
TRBJ1-4,.,TRBV5-1,TRBD1,CASSPQGATNEKLFF,TGCGCCAGCAGCCCCCAGGGGGCAACTAATGAAAAACTGTTTTTT